Each of the 3 T cell receptor beta chains below was sequenced from the same sample in a study of T cells expressing NK-cell markers. Using the 5' RACE reads, TCRdb records one entry per CDR3 protein without DNA. The ten top clones account for 1.4% to 1.5%, within a sample of some 500,000 distinct CDR3 sequences. Sequencing input: blood T cells: a sorted CD56 or NKG2C T cell subset, CD4+ or CD8+ T cells, or bulk PBMC T cells (not recorded which). Source of these receptors: a woman between 50 and 59 years old in good health.

This chain links TRBV7-6 with TRBJ2-3; TCRdb names TRBD1, which stays unverified in the absence of DNA. Germline lookup yields CDR1 SGHVS and CDR2 FNYEAQ. The CDR3 has 16 amino acids. This CDR3 is CASSLGAGGSPDTQYF.

The genes are TRBV12-3 or TRBV12-4 and TRBJ1-6; as DNA is missing, the TRBD1 call by TCRdb cannot be tested. CDR3 length equals 15 residues. The CDR3 reads CASSTSGTGNSPLHF.

The V and J genes are TRBV4-1 and TRBJ1-5; TCRdb proposes TRBD1, but this gene call is untestable without DNA. The CDR3 length is 15 residues. CDR1 MGHRA and CDR2 YSYEKL come from the germline V gene. The CDR3 here is CASSQGSSPQQPQHF.